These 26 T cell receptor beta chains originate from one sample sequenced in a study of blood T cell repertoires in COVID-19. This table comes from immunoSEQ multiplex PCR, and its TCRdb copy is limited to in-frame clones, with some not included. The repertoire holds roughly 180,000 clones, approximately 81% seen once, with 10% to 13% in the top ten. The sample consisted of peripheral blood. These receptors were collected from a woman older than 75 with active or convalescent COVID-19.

The DNA for the CDR3 is TGCGCCAGCAGTCCAGGGGGTGGGACTGAAGCTTTCTTT. Protein sequence: CASSPGGGTEAFF. The chain joins TRBV5-1 to TRBJ1-1; 7 bases match TRBD1. CDR1 and CDR2 (germline): SGHRS, YFSETQ. Unmatched junction bases numbered 6, after V lost 5 bases and J lost 5 bases. The length of the CDR3 is 13 residues.

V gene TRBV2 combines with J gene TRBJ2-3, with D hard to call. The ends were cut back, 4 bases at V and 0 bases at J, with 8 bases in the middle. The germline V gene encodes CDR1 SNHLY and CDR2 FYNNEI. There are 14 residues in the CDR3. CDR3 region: CASSALTSTDTQYF. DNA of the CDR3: TGTGCCAGCAGTGCGCTAACTAGCACAGATACGCAGTATTTT.

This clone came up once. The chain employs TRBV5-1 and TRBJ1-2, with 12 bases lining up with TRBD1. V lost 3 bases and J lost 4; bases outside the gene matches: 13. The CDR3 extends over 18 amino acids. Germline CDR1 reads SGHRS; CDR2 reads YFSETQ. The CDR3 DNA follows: TGCGCCAGCAGCTCTGATCCCGGGACAGGGGGCTTTGGCTATGGCTACACCTTC. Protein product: CASSSDPGTGGFGYGYTF.

CDR3 nucleotide sequence: TGTGCCAGCAGCCGTGCAGGGGCCTACGAGCAGTACTTC. Its protein is CASSRAGAYEQYF. V and J are TRBV6-5 and TRBJ2-7; a weak D match, TRBD1 (6 bases). From germline, CDR1 is MNHEY and CDR2 SVGAGI. The length of the CDR3 is 13 residues. V lost 6 bases, J lost 2 bases, and 11 bases lay in between.

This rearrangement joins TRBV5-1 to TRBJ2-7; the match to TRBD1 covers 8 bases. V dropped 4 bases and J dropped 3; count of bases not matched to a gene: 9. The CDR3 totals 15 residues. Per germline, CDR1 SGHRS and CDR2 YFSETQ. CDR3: CASSPTGTGGYEQYF. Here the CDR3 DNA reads TGCGCCAGCAGCCCGACCGGGACAGGTGGCTACGAGCAGTACTTC.

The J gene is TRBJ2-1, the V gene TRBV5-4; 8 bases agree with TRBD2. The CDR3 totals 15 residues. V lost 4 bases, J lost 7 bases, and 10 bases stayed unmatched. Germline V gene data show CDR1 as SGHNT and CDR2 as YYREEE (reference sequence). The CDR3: CASSPGVAGINEQFF. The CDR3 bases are TGTGCCAGCAGCCCGGGGGTAGCGGGAATTAATGAGCAGTTCTTC.

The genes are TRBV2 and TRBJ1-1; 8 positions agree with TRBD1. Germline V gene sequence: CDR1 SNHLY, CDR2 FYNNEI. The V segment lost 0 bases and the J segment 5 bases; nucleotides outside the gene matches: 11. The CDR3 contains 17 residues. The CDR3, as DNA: TGTGCCAGCAGTGAAGCTATAAGCAGGGGGCGAGGAACTGAAGCTTTCTTT. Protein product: CASSEAISRGRGTEAFF. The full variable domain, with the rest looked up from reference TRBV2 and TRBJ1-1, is EPEVTQTPSHQVTQMGQEVILRCVPISNHLYFYWYRQILGQKVEFLVSFYNNEISEKSEIFDDQFSVERPDGSNFTLKIRSTKLEDSAMYFCASSEAISRGRGTEAFFGQGTRLTVV.

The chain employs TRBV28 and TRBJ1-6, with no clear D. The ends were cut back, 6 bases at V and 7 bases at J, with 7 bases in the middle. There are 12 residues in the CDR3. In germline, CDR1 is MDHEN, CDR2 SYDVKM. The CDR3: CASSLTNSPLHF. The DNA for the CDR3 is TGTGCCAGCAGCCTAACGAATTCACCCCTCCACTTT.

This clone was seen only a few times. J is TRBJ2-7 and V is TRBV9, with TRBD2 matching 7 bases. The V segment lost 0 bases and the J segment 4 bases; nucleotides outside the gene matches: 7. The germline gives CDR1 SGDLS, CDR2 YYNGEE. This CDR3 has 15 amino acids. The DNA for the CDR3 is TGTGCCAGCAGCGTAGATCCGGGAGGTACGTACGAGCAGTACTTC. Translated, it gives CASSVDPGGTYEQYF.

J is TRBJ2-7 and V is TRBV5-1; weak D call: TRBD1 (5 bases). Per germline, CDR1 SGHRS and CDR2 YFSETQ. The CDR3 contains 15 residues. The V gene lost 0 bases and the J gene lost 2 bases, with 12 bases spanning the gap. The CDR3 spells CASSLAPGLTYEQYF. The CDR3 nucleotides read TGCGCCAGCAGCTTGGCTCCAGGGTTAACCTACGAGCAGTACTTC.

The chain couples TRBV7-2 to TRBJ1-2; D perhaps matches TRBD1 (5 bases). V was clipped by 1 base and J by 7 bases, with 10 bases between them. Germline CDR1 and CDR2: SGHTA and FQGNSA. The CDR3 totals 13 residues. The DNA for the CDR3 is TGTGCCAGCAGCTTAGTTCGGGGGGTTGGCTACACCTTC. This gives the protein CASSLVRGVGYTF.

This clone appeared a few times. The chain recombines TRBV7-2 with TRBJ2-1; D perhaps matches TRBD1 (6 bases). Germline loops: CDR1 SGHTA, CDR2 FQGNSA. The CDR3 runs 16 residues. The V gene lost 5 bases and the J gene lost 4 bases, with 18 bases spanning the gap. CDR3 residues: CASSNYRAFPYNEQFF. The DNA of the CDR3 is TGTGCCAGCAGCAACTACAGGGCTTTCCCGTACAATGAGCAGTTCTTC.

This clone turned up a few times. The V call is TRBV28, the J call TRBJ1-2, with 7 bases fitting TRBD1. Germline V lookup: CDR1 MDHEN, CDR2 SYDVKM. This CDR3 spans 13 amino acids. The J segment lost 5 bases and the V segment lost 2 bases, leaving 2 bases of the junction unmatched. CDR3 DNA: TGTGCCAGCAGTTTAGGGACAGCTTATGGCTACACCTTC. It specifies CASSLGTAYGYTF.

CDR3 bases: TGTGCCAGCAGCTTTGTGCAGGGCCTAAGCTCCTATAATTCACCCCTCCACTTT. It yields the protein CASSFVQGLSSYNSPLHF. This sequence joins TRBV12-1 and TRBJ1-6; the table names TRBD1, a call not compared with the DNA. TRBV12-1 constitutes a pseudogene. CDR3 length: 18 residues.

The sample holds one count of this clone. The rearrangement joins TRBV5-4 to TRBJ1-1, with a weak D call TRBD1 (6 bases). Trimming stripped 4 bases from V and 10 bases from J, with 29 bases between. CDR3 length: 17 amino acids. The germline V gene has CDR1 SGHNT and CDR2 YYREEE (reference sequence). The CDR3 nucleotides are TGTGCCAGCAGCGACAGGCAATCTTATGGGGGGGCGTTCGGAGCTTTCTTT. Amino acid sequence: CASSDRQSYGGAFGAFF.

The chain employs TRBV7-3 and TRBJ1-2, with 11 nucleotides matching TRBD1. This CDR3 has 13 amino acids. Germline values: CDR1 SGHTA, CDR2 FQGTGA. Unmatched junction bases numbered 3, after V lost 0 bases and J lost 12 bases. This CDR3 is CASSLTGTGGHTF. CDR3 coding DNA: TGTGCCAGCAGCTTAACCGGGACAGGGGGTCACACCTTC. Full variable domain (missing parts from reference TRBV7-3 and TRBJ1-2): GAGVSQTPSNKVTEKGKYVELRCDPISGHTALYWYRQSLGQGPEFLIYFQGTGAADDSGLPNDRFFAVRPEGSVSTLKIQRTERGDSAVYLCASSLTGTGGHTFGSGTRLTVV.

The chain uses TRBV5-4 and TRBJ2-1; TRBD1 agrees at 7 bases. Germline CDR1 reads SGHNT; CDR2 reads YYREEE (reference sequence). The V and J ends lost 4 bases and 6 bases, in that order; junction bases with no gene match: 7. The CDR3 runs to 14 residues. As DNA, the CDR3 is TGTGCCAGCAGCGTAAACCGGGACAGCAATGAGCAGTTCTTC. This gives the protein CASSVNRDSNEQFF.

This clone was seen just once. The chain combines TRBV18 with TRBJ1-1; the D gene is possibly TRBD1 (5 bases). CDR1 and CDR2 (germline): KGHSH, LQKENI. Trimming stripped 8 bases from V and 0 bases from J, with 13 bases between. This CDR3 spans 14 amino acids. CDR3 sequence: CASATDAMNTEAFF. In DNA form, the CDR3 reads TGTGCCAGCGCGACAGACGCAATGAACACTGAAGCTTTCTTT.

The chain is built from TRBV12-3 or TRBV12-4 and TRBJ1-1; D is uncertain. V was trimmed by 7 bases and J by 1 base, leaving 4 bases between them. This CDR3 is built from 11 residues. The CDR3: CASKRNTEAFF. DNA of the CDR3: TGTGCCAGCAAGAGGAACACTGAAGCTTTCTTT.

Here the CDR3 reads CASSQGGSSYEQYF. The CDR3 DNA sequence: TGTGCCAGCAGCCAAGGCGGGAGCTCCTACGAGCAGTACTTC. The chain has TRBV4-2 and TRBJ2-7; 7 bases are a match to TRBD2. Germline V CDR1 and CDR2: LGHNA, YNFKEQ. The J segment lost 0 bases and the V segment lost 1 base, leaving 0 bases of the junction unmatched. The CDR3 length is 14 residues.

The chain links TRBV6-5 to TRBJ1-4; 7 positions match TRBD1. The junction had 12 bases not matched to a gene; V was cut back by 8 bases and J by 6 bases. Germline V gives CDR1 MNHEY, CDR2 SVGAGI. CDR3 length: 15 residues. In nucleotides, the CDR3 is TGTGCCAGCTCAATGTTGGTAACAGGGGATGAAAAACTGTTTTTT. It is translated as CASSMLVTGDEKLFF.

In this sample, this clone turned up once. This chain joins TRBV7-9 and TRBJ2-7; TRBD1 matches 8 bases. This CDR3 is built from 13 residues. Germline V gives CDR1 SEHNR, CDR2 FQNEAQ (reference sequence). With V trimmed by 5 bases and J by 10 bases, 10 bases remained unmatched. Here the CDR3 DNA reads TGTGCCAGCAGCCGAATAGGGACAGGCGACCAGTACTTC. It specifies CASSRIGTGDQYF.

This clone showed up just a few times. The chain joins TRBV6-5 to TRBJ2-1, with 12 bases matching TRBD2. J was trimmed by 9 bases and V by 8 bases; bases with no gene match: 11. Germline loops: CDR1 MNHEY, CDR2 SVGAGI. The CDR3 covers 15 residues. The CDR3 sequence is CASRTSGIGAGEQFF. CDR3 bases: TGTGCCAGCCGGACTAGCGGGATTGGGGCAGGTGAGCAGTTCTTC.

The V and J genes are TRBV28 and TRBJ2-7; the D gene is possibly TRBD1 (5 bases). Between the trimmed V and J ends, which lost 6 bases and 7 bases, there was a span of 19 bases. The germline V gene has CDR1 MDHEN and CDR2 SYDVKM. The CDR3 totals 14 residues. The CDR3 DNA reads TGTGCCAGCAGCAGCCAGGGTGGGGCGTTAGAGCAGTACTTC. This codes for CASSSQGGALEQYF.

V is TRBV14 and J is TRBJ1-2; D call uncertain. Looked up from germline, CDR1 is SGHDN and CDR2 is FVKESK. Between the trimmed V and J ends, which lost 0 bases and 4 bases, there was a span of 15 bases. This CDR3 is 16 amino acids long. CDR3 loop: CASSQETVRIGYGYTF. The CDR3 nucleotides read TGTGCCAGCAGCCAAGAAACAGTCCGGATAGGCTATGGCTACACCTTC.

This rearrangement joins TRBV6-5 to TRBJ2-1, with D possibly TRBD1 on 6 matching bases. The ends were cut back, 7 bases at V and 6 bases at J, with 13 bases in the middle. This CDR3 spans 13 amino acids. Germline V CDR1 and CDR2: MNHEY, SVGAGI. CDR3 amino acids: CASTLDSSNEQFF. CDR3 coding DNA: TGTGCCAGCACACTGGACAGCAGCAATGAGCAGTTCTTC.